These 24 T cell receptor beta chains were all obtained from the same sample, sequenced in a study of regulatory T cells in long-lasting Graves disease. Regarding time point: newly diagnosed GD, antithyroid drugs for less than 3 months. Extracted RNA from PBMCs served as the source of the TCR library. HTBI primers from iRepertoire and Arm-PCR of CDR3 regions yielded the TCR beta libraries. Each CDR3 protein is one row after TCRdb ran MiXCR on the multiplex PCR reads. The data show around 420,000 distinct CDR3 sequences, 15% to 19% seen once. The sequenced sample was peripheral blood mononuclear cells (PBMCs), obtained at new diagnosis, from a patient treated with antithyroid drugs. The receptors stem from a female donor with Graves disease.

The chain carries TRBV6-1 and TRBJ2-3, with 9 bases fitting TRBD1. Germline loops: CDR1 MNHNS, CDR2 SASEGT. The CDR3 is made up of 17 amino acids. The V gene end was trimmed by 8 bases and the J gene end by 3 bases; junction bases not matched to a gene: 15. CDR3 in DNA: TGTGCCAGCTCACAAGTTCCGGGACAGGGAGCAACAGATACGCAGTATTTT. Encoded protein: CASSQVPGQGATDTQYF.

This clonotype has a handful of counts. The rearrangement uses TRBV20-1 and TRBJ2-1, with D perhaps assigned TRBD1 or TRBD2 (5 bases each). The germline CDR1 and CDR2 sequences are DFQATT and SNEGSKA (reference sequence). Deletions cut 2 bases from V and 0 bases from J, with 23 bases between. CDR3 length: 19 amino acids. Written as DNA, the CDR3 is TGCAGTGCTAGAAAAAGGGACCGCAGAGAACAAAGCTCCTACAATGAGCAGTTCTTC. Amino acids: CSARKRDRREQSSYNEQFF.

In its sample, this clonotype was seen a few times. CDR3 DNA: TGTGCCAGCAGCTTCGCTTTCGCAGGGCGCTTGAACTATGGCTACACCTTC. It translates to CASSFAFAGRLNYGYTF. The gene calls are TRBV7-9 and TRBJ1-2, with D possibly being TRBD1 (5 bases). V was pared by 3 bases and J by 2 bases, with 19 bases between. The germline V gene has CDR1 SEHNR and CDR2 FQNEAQ (reference sequence). The CDR3 is 17 amino acids.

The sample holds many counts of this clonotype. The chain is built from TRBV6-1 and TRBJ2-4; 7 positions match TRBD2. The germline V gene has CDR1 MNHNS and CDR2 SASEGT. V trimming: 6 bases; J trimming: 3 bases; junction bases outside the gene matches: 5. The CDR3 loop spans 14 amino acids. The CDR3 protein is CASSGLGFKNIQYF. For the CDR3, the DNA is TGTGCCAGCAGCGGACTAGGGTTCAAAAACATTCAGTACTTC.

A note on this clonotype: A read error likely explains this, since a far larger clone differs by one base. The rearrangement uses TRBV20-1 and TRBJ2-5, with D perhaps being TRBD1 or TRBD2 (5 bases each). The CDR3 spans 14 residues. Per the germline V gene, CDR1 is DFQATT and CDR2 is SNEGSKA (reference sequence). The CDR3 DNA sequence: TGCAGTGCTGGAGGTGGGGCGGCCTACAATGAGCAGTCCTTC. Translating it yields CSAGGGAAYNEQSF.

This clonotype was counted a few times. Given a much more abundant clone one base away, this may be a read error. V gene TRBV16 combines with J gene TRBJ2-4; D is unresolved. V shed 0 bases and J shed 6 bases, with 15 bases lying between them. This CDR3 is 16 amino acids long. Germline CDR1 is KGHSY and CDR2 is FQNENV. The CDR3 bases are TGTGCCAGCAGCCAATCATCTCGGAATTCCTTAAACATTCAGTACTTC. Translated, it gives CASSQSSRNSLNIQYF.

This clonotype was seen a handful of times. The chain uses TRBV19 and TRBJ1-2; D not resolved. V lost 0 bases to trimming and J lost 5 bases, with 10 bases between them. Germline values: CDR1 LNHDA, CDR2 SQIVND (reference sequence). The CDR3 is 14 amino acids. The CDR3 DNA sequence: TGTGCCAGTAGTATAGATCACCGCAATTATGGCTACACCTTC. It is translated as CASSIDHRNYGYTF. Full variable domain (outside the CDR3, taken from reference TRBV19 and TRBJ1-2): DGGITQSPKYLFRKEGQNVTLSCEQNLNHDAMYWYRQDPGQGLRLIYYSQIVNDFQKGDIAEGYSVSREKKESFPLTVTSAQKNPTAFYLCASSIDHRNYGYTFGSGTRLTVV.

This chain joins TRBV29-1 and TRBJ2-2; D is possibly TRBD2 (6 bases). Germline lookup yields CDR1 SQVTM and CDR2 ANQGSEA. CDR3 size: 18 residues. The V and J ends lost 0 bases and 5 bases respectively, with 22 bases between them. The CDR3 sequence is CSVEELNKDYHYTGELFF. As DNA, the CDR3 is TGCAGCGTTGAAGAGCTAAACAAGGACTACCATTATACCGGGGAGCTGTTTTTT.

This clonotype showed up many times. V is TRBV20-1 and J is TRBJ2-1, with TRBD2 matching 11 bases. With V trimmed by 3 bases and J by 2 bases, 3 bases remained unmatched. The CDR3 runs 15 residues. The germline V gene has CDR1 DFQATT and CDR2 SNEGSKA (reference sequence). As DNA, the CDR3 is TGCAGTGCTAGGAGTAGCGGGAGGGCCTACAATGAGCAGTTCTTC. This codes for CSARSSGRAYNEQFF.

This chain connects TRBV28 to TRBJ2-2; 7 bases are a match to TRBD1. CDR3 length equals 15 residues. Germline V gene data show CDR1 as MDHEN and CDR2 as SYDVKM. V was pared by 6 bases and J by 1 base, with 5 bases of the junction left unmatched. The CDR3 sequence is CASSPGQKNTGELFF. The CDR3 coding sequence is TGTGCCAGCAGCCCGGGACAGAAGAACACCGGGGAGCTGTTTTTT.

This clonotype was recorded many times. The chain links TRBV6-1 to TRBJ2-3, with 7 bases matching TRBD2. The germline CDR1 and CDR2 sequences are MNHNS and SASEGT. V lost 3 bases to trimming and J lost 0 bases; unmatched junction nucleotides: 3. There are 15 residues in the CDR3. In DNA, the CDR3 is TGTGCCAGCAGTGATCCTAGCGGCAGCACAGATACGCAGTATTTT. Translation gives CASSDPSGSTDTQYF.

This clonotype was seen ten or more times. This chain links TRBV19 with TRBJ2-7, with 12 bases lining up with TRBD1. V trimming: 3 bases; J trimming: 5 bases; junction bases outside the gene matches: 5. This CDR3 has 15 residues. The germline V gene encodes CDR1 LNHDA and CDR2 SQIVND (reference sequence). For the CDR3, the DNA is TGTGCCAGTAGTATCGGTGGGACAGGGGGCCACGAGCAGTACTTC. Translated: CASSIGGTGGHEQYF.

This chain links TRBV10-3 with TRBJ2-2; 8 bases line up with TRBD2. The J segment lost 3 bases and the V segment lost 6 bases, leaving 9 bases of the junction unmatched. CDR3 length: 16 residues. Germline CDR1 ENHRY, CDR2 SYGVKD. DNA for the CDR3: TGTGCCATCAGCCCCGCTGCTAGCGGGTACACCGGGGAGCTGTTTTTT. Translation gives CAISPAASGYTGELFF.

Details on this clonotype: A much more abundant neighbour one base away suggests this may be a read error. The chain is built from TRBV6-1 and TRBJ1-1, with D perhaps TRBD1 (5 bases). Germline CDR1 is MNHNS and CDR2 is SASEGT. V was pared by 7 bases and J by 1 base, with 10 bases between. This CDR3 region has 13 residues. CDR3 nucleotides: TGTGCCAGCAAGATTGGGGCGAACACTGAAGCTTTCTTT. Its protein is CASKIGANTEAFF.

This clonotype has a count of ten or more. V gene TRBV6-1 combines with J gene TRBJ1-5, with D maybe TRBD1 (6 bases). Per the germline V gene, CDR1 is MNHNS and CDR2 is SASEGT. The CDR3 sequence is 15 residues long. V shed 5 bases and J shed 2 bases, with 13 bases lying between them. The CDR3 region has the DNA TGTGCCAGCAGTCAATGGGACACGGGCAATCAGCCCCAGCATTTT. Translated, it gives CASSQWDTGNQPQHF.

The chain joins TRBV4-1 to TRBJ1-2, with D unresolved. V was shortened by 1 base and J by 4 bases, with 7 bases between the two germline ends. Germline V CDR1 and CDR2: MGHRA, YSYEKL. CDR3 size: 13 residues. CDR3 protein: CASSQGRVYGYTF. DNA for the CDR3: TGCGCCAGCAGCCAAGGAAGAGTCTATGGCTACACCTTC.

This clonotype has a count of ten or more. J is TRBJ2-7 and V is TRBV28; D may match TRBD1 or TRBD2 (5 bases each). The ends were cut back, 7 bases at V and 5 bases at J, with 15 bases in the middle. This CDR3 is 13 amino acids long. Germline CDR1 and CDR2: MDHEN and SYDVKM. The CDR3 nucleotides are TGTGCCAGCATTCCCGGTGGGACGGACGAGCAGTACTTC. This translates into CASIPGGTDEQYF.

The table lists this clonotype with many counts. CDR3 nucleotides: TGTGCCAGCAATGGAACCCTTCGACTAGCCGGGGACGTTAGCACAGATACGCAGTATTTT. Translating it yields CASNGTLRLAGDVSTDTQYF. The genes are TRBV6-2 or TRBV6-3 and TRBJ2-3, with 7 bases that match TRBD2. The CDR3 is made up of 20 amino acids. Per germline, CDR1 MNHEY and CDR2 SVGEGT. V lost 7 bases and J lost 0; bases outside the gene matches: 22.

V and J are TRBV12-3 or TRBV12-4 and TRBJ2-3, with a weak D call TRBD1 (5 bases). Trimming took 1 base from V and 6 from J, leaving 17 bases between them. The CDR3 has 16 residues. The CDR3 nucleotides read TGTGCCAGCAGTTTAGGGACAAACACACTCACGGATACGCAGTATTTT. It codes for CASSLGTNTLTDTQYF.

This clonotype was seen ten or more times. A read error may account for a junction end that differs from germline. The CDR3 loop reads CSARDVPSGNTIYF. In nucleotides, the CDR3 is TGCAGTGCAAGAGATGTCCCCTCTGGAAACACCATATATTTT. The chain is built from TRBV20-1 and TRBJ1-3, with no clear D. This CDR3 is built from 14 residues. Germline V gene data show CDR1 as DFQATT and CDR2 as SNEGSKA (reference sequence).

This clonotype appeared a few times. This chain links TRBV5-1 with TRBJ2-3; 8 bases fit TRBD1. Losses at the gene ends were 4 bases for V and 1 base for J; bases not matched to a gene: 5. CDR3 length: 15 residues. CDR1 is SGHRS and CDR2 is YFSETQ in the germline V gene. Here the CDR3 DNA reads TGCGCCAGCAGCCGTTCGACAGGGGGCACAGATACGCAGTATTTT. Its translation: CASSRSTGGTDTQYF.

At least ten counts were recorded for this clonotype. This CDR3 is CATSRERYGYTF. Here the CDR3 DNA reads TGTGCCACCAGCAGAGAACGGTATGGCTACACCTTC. This chain joins TRBV15 and TRBJ1-2; the D is unclear. V was trimmed by 0 bases and J by 5 bases, leaving 4 bases between them. The CDR3 extends over 12 amino acids. Germline CDR1 LNHNV, CDR2 YYDKDF (reference sequence).

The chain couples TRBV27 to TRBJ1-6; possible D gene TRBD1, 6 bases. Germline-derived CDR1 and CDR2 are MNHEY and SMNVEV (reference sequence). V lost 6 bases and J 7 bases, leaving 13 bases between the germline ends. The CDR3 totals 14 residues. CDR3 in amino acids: CASSRSGGNSPLHF. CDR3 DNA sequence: TGTGCCAGCAGCCGGTCCGGGGGCAATTCACCCCTCCACTTT.

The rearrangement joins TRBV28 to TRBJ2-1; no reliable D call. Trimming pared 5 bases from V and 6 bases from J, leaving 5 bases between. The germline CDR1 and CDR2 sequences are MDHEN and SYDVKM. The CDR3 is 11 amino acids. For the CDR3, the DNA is TGTGCCAGCAGTGGAATCAATGAGCAGTTCTTC. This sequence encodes CASSGINEQFF.